The text below deals with one T cell receptor beta chain. No antigen is known for it. The data were obtained in a study of cytomegalovirus exposure and HLA in healthy donors. Study overall: A previous analysis identified approximately 120 million unique TCR beta sequences derived from 180 million or so T cells. Study-level results: Earlier analysis yielded a pattern in which most TCR beta V segments were productive about 90% or about 30% of the time. Under in vitro conditions, a few CMV-associated chains were confirmed as specific for CMV antigens.

PCR involved 60 Vbeta and 13 Jbeta primers. In the study's own analysis: In a later analysis, the count reached some 88 million unique TCR beta chains, with 9 million to 11 million shared. Only in-frame clones appear in the TCRdb table, and some are missing; sequencing was by immunoSEQ multiplex PCR. D and trimming come from the DNA, and the V and J calls and clone size come from that table. This table holds more than 100,000 clones, around three quarters found once. This receptor was taken from a woman in her thirties in good health and CMV-seropositive. Material: PBMCs.

CDR3 region: CASRAGDIQYF. The DNA for the CDR3 is TGTGCCAGCAGGGCCGGGGACATTCAGTACTTC. The chain has TRBV2 and TRBJ2-4, with a possible D match to TRBD2 (5 bases). Trimming removed 6 bases at V and 8 bases at J, with 8 bases between. Germline assignment: CDR1 SNHLY and CDR2 FYNNEI. CDR3 length equals 11 residues.